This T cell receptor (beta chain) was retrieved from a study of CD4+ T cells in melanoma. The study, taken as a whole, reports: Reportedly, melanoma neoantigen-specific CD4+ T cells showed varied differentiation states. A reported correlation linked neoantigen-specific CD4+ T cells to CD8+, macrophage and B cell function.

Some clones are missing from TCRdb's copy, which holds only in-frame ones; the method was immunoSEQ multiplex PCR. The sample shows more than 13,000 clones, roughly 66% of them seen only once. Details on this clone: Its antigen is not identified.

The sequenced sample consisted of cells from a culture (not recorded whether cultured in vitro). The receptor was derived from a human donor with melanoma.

CDR3 DNA sequence: TGTGCCAGCAGCAAAGCACCAGGGGCTACCATATATTTT. Protein: CASSKAPGATIYF. This chain connects TRBV21-1 to TRBJ1-3; the table calls TRBD1, which could not be checked here. TRBV21-1 is a pseudogene segment. The CDR3 spans 13 residues.